This T cell receptor beta chain was found in a study of blood T cell repertoires in COVID-19. On the study more broadly: Acute and convalescent COVID-19 specimens originated in the United States, Italy and Spain. The cDNA or gDNA used as material had been derived from T cells, B-cell-depleted T cells, or PBMCs.

This clone was observed a single time. V shed 3 bases and J shed 7 bases, with 12 bases lying between them. CDR1 is SEHNR, CDR2 FQNEAQ, per germline (reference sequence). The CDR3 spans 13 residues. Per the authors' pipeline: It was from reference gene primer amplification that nucleated cell counts were estimated. Using immunoSEQ multiplex PCR, the repertoire was profiled, and TCRdb retains in-frame clones only, with some absent. V, J and clone size were drawn from that table, and D and trimming were deduced from the DNA. The table has about 110,000 clones, around four fifths seen once. Sequenced material: peripheral blood. The chain employs TRBV7-9 and TRBJ1-1; no definite D call. This clonotype was obtained from an older woman with acute or convalescent COVID-19. This CDR3 is CASSFESALEAFF. The CDR3 DNA reads as TGTGCCAGCAGCTTTGAGTCTGCCCTTGAAGCTTTCTTT.